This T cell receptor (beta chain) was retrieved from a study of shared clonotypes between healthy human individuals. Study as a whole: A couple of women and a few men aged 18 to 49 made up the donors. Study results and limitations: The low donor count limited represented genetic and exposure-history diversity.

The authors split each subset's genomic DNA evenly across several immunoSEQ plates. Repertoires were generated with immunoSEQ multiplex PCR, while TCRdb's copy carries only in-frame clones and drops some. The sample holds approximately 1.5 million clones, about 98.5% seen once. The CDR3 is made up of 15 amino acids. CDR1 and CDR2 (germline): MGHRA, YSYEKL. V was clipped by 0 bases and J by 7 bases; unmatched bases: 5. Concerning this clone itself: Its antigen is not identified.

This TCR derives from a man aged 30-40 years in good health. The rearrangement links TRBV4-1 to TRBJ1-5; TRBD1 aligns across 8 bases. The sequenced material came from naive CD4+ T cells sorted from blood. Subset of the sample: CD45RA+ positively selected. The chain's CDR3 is CASSQEDRVGQPQHF. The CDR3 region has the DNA TGCGCCAGCAGCCAAGAGGACAGGGTGGGACAGCCCCAGCATTTT.